The following is a T cell receptor beta chain sequence with its context. The CDR3 is made up of 16 amino acids. V lost 5 bases, J lost 2 bases, and 5 bases stayed unmatched. Germline values: CDR1 LNHDA, CDR2 SQIVND (reference sequence). This entry comes from a study of blood T cell repertoires in COVID-19. In the authors' workflow: It was from reference gene primer amplification that nucleated cell counts were estimated. Only in-frame clones appear in the TCRdb table, and some are missing; sequencing was by immunoSEQ multiplex PCR. The DNA was the basis for D and trimming; V, J and clone size are from that table. Of about 250,000 clones listed, 79% are singletons.

The receptor was isolated from a woman between 40 and 50 years old with active or convalescent COVID-19. The material sequenced was peripheral blood. This chain uses TRBV19 with TRBJ2-1; 11 nucleotides match TRBD2. The CDR3 coding sequence is TGTGCCAGTAGTGTCCAACTAGCGGGGGCCTACAATGAGCAGTTCTTC. Amino acid sequence: CASSVQLAGAYNEQFF.